This TCR beta chain was observed in a study of shared clonotypes between healthy human individuals. The V and J ends lost 8 bases and 7 bases, in that order; junction bases with no gene match: 22. The CDR3 has 19 residues. The germline gives CDR1 MNHEY, CDR2 SMNVEV (reference sequence). Measured with immunoSEQ multiplex PCR; TCRdb has only the in-frame clones, and not every one. Of 2 million to 2.5 million clones listed, about 94% are singletons. Sequencing was carried out using naive CD4+ T cells sorted from blood. As for subset: CD45RA+ positively selected. This TCR was recovered from a man aged 18 to 35 in good health. V gene TRBV27 combines with J gene TRBJ2-1; the match to TRBD2 covers 11 bases. The CDR3: CASGRSLDSGRARGNEQFF. For the CDR3, the DNA is TGTGCCAGCGGCCGATCTCTAGATAGCGGGAGGGCCCGTGGGAATGAGCAGTTCTTC.